This T cell receptor (beta chain) comes out of a study of vaccination and CD4 T cells after COVID-19. Study in general: Two Hispanic individuals were among six male and four female convalescent patients. Stimulation of cells relied on overlapping spike peptides derived from SARS-CoV-2, HCoV-NL63, HCoV-OC43 and HCoV-229E.

The V and J ends lost 4 bases and 9 bases, in that order; junction bases with no gene match: 10. Per germline, CDR1 MDHEN and CDR2 SYDVKM. The CDR3 is made up of 15 amino acids. Note on this clonotype: What it binds is not known.

As for treatment: roughly 11-day PBMC culture with coronavirus spike peptide pools or control peptides (ViraFEST assay). With peptide pools, ViraFEST first expanded antigen-specific T cells and afterwards sequenced their TCRs. Cultured CD4+ T-cell DNA underwent Oncomine TCR Beta short-read sequencing. Genomic DNA was drawn out of CD4+ T cells grown in culture. TCRdb re-analysed the PCR reads in MiXCR, keeping a single row per CDR3 protein. Of more than 13,000 distinct CDR3 sequences listed, under 25% are singletons. This receptor was identified in a human donor with COVID-19. The chain carries TRBV28 and TRBJ2-1; 9 nucleotides match TRBD2. The material sequenced was cultured CD4+ T cells from blood. The DNA for the CDR3 is TGTGCCAGCAGTTCCGGGACTAGCAATTTTGGTGAGCAGTTCTTC. It is translated as CASSSGTSNFGEQFF.